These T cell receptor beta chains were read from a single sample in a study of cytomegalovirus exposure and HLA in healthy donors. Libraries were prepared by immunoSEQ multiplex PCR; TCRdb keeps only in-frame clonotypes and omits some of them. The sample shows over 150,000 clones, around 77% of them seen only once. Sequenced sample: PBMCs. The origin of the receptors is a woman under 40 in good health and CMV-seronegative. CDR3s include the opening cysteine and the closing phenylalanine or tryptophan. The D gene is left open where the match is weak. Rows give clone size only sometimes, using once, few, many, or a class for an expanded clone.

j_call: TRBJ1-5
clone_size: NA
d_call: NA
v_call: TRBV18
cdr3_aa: CASSPDRNNQPQHF
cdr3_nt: TGTGCCAGCTCACCTGACAGGAACAATCAGCCCCAGCATTTT

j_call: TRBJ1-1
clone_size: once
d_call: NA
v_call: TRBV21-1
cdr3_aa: CASSRDRDHMNTEAFF
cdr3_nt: TGTGCCAGCAGCAGAGACAGGGATCATATGAACACTGAAGCTTTCTTT

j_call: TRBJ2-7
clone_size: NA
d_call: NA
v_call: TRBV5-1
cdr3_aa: CAAVNRDHEQYF
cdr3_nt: TGCGCAGCAGTAAACAGGGACCACGAGCAGTACTTC

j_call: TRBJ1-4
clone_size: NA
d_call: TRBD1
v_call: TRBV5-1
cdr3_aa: CASSTQGATNEKLFF
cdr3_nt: TGCGCCAGCAGCACCCAGGGGGCAACTAATGAAAAACTGTTTTTT

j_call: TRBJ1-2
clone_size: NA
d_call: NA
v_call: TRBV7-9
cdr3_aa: CASSLAFTAGYGYTF
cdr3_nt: TGTGCCAGCAGCTTAGCGTTTACAGCGGGCTATGGCTACACCTTC

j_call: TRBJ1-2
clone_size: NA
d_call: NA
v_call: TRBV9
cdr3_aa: CASSVTGTSYGYTF
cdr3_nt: TGTGCCAGCAGCGTTACCGGGACAAGCTATGGCTACACCTTC

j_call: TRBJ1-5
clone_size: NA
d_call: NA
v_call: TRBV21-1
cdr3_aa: CASSKGGTGGDGMQHF
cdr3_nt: TGTGCCAGCAGCAAAGGGGGGACAGGGGGCGATGGGATGCAGCATTTT

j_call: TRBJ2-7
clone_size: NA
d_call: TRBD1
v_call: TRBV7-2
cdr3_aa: CASSSGTAYYEQYF
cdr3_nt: TGTGCCAGCAGCTCCGGGACAGCTTACTACGAGCAGTACTTC

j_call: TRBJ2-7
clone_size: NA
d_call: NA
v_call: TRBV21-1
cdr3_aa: CASGNQGFPSLYEQYF
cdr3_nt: TGTGCCAGCGGAAACCAGGGGTTCCCCTCCCTCTACGAGCAGTACTTC

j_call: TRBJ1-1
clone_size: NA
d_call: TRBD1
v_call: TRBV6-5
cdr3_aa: CASSKQGPTEAFF
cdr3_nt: TGTGCCAGCAGCAAACAGGGGCCCACTGAAGCTTTCTTT

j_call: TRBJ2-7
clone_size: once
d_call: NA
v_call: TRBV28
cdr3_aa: CASSGKPRQLKEQYF
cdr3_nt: TGTGCCAGCAGTGGGAAGCCGAGACAGCTTAAAGAGCAGTACTTC

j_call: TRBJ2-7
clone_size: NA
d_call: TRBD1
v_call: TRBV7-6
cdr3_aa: CASSQGQGADEQYF
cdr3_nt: TGTGCCAGCAGCCAGGGACAGGGGGCAGACGAGCAGTACTTC

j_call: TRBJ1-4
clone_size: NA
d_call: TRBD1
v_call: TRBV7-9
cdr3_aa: CASSLTGGRNEKLFF
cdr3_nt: TGTGCCAGCAGCTTGACAGGGGGGCGGAACGAAAAACTGTTTTTT

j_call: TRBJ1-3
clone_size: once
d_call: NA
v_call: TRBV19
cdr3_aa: CASRTVNSGNTIYF
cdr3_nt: TGTGCCAGTAGGACAGTCAACTCTGGAAACACCATATATTTT

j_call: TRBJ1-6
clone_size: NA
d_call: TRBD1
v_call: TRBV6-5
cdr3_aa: CASSYGTAYSPLHF
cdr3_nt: TGTGCCAGCAGTTACGGGACAGCCTATTCACCCCTCCACTTT

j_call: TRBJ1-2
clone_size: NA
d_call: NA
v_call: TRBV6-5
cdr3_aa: CASTPTRAGYYGYTF
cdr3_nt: TGTGCCAGCACCCCCACTAGGGCCGGTTACTATGGCTACACCTTC

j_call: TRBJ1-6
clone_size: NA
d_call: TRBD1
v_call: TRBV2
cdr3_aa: CASSLTGGYYNSPLHF
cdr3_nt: TGTGCCAGCAGTTTGACAGGGGGTTACTATAATTCACCCCTCCACTTT

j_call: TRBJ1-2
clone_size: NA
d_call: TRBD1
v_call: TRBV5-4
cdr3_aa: CASSPDRLIRYGYTF
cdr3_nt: TGTGCCAGCAGCCCGGACAGGTTAATAAGATATGGCTACACCTTC